This TCR beta chain was retrieved from a study of T cell responses to AZD1222 COVID-19 vaccine. Study results and limitations: White British ancestry dominated among donors, who included more females, and clonal diversity was possibly underestimated.

Regarding this clone: Its cognate antigen is unknown.

The germline gives CDR1 MNHEY, CDR2 SMNVEV (reference sequence). There are 14 residues in the CDR3. The V and J ends lost 6 bases and 8 bases respectively, with 17 bases between them. Only in-frame clones appear in the TCRdb table, and some are missing; sequencing was by immunoSEQ multiplex PCR. The repertoire has some 120,000 clones, over 80% of them found once; the top ten carry approximately 1%. The sequence derives from an adult in good health. V and J are TRBV27 and TRBJ2-1; the D gene is possibly TRBD2 (5 bases). The sequenced sample was peripheral blood, obtained on day 0 of AZD1222 vaccination. In DNA, the CDR3 is TGTGCCAGCAGCATCGGGAATCCCTTCGATGAGCAGTTCTTC. This translates into CASSIGNPFDEQFF.